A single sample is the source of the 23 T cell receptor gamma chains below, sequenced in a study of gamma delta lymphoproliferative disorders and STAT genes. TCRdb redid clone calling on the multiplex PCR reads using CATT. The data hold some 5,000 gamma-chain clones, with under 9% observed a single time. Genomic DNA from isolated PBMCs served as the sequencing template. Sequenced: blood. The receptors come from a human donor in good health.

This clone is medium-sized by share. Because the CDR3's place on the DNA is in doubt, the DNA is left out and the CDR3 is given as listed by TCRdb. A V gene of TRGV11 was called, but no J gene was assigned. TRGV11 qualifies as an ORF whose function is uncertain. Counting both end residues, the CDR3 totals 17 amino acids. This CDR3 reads CTTVPAGLGTGYYKKLF.

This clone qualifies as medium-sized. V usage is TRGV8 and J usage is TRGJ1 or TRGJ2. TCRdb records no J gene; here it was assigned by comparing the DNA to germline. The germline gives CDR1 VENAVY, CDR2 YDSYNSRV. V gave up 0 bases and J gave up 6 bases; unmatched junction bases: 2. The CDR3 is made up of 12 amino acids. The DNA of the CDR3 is TGTGCCACCTGGGATAGGCTTTATAAGAAACTCTTT. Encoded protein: CATWDRLYKKLF.

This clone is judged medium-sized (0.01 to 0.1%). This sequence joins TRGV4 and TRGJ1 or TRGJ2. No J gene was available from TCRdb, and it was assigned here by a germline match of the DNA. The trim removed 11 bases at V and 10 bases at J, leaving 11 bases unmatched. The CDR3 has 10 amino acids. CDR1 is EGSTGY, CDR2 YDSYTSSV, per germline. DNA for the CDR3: TGTGCCATCCACAAGAAAAAGAAACTCTTT. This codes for CAIHKKKKLF.

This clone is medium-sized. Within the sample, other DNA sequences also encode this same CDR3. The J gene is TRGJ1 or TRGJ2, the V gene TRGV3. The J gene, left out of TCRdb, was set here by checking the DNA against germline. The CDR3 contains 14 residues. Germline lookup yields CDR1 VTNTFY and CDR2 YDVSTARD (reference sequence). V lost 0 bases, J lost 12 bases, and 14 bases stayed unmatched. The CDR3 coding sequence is TGTGCCACCTGGGACAGGCCGGGGCTTAGGTGGAAACTCTTT. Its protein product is CATWDRPGLRWKLF.

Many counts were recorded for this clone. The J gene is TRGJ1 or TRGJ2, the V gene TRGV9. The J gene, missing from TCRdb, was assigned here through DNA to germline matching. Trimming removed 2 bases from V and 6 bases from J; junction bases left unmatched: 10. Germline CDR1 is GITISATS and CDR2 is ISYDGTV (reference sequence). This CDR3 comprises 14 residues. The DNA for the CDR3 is TGTGCCTTGTGGGAGGGGGCCAAATTTTATAAGAAACTCTTT. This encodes CALWEGAKFYKKLF.

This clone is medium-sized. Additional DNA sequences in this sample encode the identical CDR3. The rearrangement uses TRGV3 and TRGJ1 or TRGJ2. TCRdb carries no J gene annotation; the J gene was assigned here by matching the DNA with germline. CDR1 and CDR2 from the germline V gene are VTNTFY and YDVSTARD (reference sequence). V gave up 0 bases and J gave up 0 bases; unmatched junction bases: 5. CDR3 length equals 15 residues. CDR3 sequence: CATWDRPPNYYKKLF. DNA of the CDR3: TGTGCCACCTGGGACAGGCCGCCGAATTATTATAAGAAACTCTTT.

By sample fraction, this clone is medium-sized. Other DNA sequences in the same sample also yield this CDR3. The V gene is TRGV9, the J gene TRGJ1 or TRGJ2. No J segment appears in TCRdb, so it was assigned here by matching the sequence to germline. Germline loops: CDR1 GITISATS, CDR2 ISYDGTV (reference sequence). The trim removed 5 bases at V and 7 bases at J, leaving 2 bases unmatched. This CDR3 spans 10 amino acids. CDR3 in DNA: TGTGCCTTGTGGGGCTATAAGAAACTCTTT. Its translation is CALWGYKKLF.

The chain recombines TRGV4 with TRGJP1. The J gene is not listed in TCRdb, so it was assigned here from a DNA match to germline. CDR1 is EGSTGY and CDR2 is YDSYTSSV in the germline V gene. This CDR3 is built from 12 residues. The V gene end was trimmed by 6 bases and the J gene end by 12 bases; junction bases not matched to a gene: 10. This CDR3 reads CATWRWGGFKIF. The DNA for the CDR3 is TGTGCCACCTGGAGGTGGGGCGGGTTCAAGATATTT.

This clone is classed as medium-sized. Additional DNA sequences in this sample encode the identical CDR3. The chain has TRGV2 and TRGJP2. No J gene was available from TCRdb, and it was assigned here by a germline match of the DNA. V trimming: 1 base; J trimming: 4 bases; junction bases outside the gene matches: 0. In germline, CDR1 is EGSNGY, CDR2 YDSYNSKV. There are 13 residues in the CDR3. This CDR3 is CATWDGSDWIKTF. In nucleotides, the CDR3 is TGTGCCACCTGGGACGGTAGTGATTGGATCAAGACGTTT.

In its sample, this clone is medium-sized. The CDR3 protein is CATWDLWYKKLF. CDR3 sequence (DNA): TGTGCCACCTGGGATCTATGGTATAAGAAACTCTTT. The rearrangement joins TRGV8 to TRGJ1 or TRGJ2. Here the J gene came from matching the DNA to germline, since TCRdb omits it. Germline CDR1 and CDR2: VENAVY and YDSYNSRV. With V trimmed by 3 bases and J by 7 bases, 6 bases remained unmatched. The CDR3 runs 12 residues.

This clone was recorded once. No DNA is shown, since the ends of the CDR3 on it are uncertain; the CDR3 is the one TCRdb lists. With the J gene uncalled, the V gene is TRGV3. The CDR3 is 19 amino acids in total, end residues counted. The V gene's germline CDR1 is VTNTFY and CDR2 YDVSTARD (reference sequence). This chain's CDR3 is CATWDSFIIRNSLAVEQHF.

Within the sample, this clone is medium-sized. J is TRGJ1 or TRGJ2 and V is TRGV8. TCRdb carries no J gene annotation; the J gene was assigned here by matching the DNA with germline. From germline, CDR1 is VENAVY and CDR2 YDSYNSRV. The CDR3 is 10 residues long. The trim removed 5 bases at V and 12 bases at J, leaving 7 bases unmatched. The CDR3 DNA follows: TGTGCCACCTGGGGTCTGAGGAAACTCTTT. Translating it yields CATWGLRKLF.

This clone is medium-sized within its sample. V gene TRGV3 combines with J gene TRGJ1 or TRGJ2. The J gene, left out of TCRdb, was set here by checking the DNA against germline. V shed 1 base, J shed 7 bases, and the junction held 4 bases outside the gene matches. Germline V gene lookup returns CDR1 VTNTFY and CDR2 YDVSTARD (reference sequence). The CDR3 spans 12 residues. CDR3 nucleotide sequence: TGTGCCACCTGGGACAGTCACTATAAGAAACTCTTT. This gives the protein CATWDSHYKKLF.

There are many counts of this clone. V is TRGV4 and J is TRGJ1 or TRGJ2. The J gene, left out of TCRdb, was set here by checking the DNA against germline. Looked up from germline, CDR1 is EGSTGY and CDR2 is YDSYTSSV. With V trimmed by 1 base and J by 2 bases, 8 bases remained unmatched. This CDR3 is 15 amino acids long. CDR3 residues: CATWDGPPYYYKKLF. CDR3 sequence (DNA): TGTGCCACCTGGGATGGCCCCCCGTATTATTATAAGAAACTCTTT.

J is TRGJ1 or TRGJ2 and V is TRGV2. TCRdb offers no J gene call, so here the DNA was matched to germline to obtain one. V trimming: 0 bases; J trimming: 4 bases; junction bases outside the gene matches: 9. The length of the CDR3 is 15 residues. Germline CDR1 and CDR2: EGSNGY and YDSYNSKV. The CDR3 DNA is TGTGCCACCTGGGACGGGCCGGGGGGGTATTATAAGAAACTCTTT. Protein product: CATWDGPGGYYKKLF.

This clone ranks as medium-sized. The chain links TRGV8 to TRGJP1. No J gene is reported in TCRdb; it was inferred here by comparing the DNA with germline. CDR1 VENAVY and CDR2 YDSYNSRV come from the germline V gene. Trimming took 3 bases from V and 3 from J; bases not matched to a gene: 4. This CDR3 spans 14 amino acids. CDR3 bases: TGTGCCACCTGGGATCCCTCCACTGGTTGGTTCAAGATATTT. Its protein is CATWDPSTGWFKIF.

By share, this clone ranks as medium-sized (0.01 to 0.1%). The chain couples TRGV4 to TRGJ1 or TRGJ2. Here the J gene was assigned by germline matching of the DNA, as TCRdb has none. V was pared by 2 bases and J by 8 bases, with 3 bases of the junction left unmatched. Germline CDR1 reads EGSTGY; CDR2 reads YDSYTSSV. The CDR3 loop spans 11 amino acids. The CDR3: CATWDDDKKLF. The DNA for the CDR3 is TGTGCCACCTGGGATGACGATAAGAAACTCTTT.

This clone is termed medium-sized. The CDR3 loop is CATWDGLNYKKLF. The CDR3, as DNA: TGTGCCACCTGGGACGGGCTTAATTATAAGAAACTCTTT. This chain links TRGV2 with TRGJ1 or TRGJ2. Since TCRdb gives no J gene, matching the DNA to germline was used here to assign it. This CDR3 is 13 amino acids long. With 0 bases clipped from V and 5 bases from J, the junction kept 4 bases outside the gene matches. Germline V lookup: CDR1 EGSNGY, CDR2 YDSYNSKV.

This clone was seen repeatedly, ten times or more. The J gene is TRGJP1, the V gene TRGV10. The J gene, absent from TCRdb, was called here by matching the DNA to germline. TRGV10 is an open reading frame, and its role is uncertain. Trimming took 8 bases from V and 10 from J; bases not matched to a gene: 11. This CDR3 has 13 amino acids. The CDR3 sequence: CAAWDPDLWFKIF. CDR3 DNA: TGTGCTGCGTGGGATCCCGACCTTTGGTTCAAGATATTT.

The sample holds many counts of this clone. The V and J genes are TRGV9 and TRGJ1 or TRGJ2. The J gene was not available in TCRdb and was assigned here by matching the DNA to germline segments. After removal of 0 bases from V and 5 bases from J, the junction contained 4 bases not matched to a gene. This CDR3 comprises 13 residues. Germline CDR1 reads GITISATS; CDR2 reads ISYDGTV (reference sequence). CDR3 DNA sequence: TGTGCCTTGTGGGAGGTGCACAATTATAAGAAACTCTTT. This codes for CALWEVHNYKKLF.

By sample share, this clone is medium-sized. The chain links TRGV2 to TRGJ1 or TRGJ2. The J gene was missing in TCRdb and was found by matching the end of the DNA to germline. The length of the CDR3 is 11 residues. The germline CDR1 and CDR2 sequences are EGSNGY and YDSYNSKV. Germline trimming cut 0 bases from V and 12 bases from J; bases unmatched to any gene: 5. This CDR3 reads CATWDGRGKLF. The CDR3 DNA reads TGTGCCACCTGGGACGGGCGTGGGAAACTCTTT.

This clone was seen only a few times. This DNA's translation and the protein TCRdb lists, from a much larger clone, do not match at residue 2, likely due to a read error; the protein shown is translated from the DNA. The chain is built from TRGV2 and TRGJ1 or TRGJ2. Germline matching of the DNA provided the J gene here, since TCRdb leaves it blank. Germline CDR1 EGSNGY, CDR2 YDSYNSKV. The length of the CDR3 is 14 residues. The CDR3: CTTWDGKNYYKKLF. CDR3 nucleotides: TGTACCACCTGGGACGGAAAGAATTATTATAAGAAACTCTTT.

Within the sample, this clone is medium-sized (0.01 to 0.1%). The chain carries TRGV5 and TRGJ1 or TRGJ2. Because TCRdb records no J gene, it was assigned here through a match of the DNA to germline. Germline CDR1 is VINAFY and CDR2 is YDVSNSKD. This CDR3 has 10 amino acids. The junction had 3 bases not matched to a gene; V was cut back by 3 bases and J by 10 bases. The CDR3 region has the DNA TGTGCCACCTGGGACCCAAAGAAACTCTTT. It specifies CATWDPKKLF.